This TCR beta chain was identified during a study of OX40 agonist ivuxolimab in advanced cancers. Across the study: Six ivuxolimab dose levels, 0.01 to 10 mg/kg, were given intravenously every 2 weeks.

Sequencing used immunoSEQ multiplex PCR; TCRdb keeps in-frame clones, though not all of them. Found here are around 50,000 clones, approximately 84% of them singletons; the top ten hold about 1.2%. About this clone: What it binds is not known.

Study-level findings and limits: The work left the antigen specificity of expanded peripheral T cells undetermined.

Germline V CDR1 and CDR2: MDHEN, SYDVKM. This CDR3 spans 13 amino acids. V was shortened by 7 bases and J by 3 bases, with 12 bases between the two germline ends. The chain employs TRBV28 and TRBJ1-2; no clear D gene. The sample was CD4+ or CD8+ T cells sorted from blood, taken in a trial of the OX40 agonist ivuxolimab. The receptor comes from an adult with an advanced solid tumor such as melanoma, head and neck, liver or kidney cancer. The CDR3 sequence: CASTLAGDYGYTF. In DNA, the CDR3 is TGTGCCAGCACACTCGCCGGGGACTATGGCTACACCTTC.